Listed below are T cell receptor beta chains from one sample, sequenced in a study of blood T cells in healthy people across ages. TCRdb analysed the 5' RACE reads with MiXCR anew, one entry per CDR3 protein. The profile shows 600,000 to 850,000 distinct CDR3 sequences, 40% to 45% of them singletons. Sequencing was performed on blood. The receptor source for this set is a woman aged 60-70 years in good health. Both conserved end residues are part of each CDR3. A D gene is named only where the DNA matches it firmly. Size is stated for part of the rows, as once, few or many counts, or as a class when the clone is expanded.

TRBD2,TRBV6-2/TRBV6-3,TRBJ2-5,-,CASSPGGLAGINQETQYF,TGTGCCAGCAGCCCTGGGGGACTAGCGGGGATCAACCAAGAGACCCAGTACTTC
TRBD1,TRBV6-1,TRBJ2-7,-,CASSETGHEQYF,TGTGCCAGCAGTGAGACAGGGCACGAGCAGTACTTC
TRBD1,TRBV5-6,TRBJ1-5,-,CASSSGGGQPQHF,TGTGCCAGCAGCTCAGGGGGCGGTCAGCCCCAGCATTTT
-,TRBV20-1,TRBJ2-7,-,CSAAKQVNEQYF,TGCAGTGCTGCCAAACAGGTTAACGAGCAGTACTTC
-,TRBV28,TRBJ1-2,-,CASSLLSGKAGYTF,TGTGCCAGCAGTTTATTATCAGGGAAGGCTGGCTACACCTTC
-,TRBV6-1,TRBJ2-3,-,CASSEDPGTDTQYF,TGTGCCAGCAGTGAAGATCCGGGCACAGATACGCAGTATTTT
-,TRBV9,TRBJ2-1,few,CASSVEGQAGFDEQFF,TGTGCCAGCAGCGTAGAGGGGCAGGCGGGATTTGATGAGCAGTTCTTC
-,TRBV5-5,TRBJ2-4,-,CASSLTRTGFEILAKTIQYF,TGTGCCAGCAGCCTGACACGGACAGGATTCGAAATACTAGCCAAAACCATTCAGTACTTC
TRBD2,TRBV7-2,TRBJ2-3,-,CASSRASGGADTQYF,TGTGCCAGCAGCCGGGCTAGCGGGGGGGCAGATACGCAGTATTTT
-,TRBV6-5,TRBJ2-6,few,CATAGQYSGANVLTF,TGTGCCACCGCGGGGCAGTACTCTGGGGCCAACGTCCTGACTTTC
TRBD1,TRBV6-5,TRBJ2-5,-,CASSGTDHRETQYF,TGTGCCAGCAGTGGGACAGACCATAGAGAGACCCAGTACTTC
TRBD1,TRBV6-2/TRBV6-3,TRBJ2-2,-,CASRQGAGELFF,TGTGCCAGCCGTCAGGGGGCCGGGGAGCTGTTTTTT
TRBD1,TRBV20-1,TRBJ2-3,-,CSASPGTGSDTQYF,TGCAGTGCTAGTCCCGGGACAGGGTCTGATACGCAGTATTTT
TRBD2,TRBV20-1,TRBJ2-1,few,CSARSGGLAGYNEQFF,TGCAGTGCTAGAAGCGGAGGGCTAGCGGGTTACAATGAGCAGTTCTTC
-,TRBV20-1,TRBJ1-2,-,CSARDPASPNYGYTF,TGCAGTGCTAGAGATCCAGCCAGCCCAAACTATGGCTACACCTTC
TRBD2,TRBV12-3/TRBV12-4,TRBJ2-3,-,CASGPTSGRFGTDTQYF,TGTGCCAGCGGCCCGACTAGCGGGAGGTTCGGCACAGATACGCAGTATTTT
TRBD2,TRBV20-1,TRBJ2-5,-,CSAPLTSGGSQYF,TGCAGTGCTCCCCTGACTAGCGGGGGGTCCCAGTACTTC
TRBD2,TRBV28,TRBJ2-1,-,CASSRAGENEQFF,TGTGCCAGCAGTCGAGCGGGAGAAAATGAGCAGTTCTTC
TRBD2,TRBV28,TRBJ2-7,few,CASSLYLAGGGYEQYF,TGTGCCAGCAGTTTATATCTAGCGGGGGGGGGTTACGAGCAGTACTTC
-,TRBV29-1,TRBJ2-7,-,CSVAPSSYEQYF,TGCAGCGTCGCACCCAGCTCCTACGAGCAGTACTTC
TRBD2,TRBV3-1,TRBJ2-7,-,CASSRSAGVRSEQYF,TGTGCCAGCAGCCGATCAGCGGGAGTAAGGTCCGAGCAGTACTTC
-,TRBV20-1,TRBJ2-7,few,CSVNKIGKPPYEQYF,TGCAGTGTTAACAAGATCGGGAAACCACCCTACGAGCAGTACTTC
TRBD1,TRBV29-1,TRBJ1-1,-,CSVLGAAGGSEAFF,TGCAGCGTCCTAGGGGCCGCAGGGGGCTCTGAAGCTTTCTTT
-,TRBV11-2,TRBJ2-1,-,CASSLMNRGASYNEQFF,TGTGCCAGCAGCTTAATGAATCGGGGGGCGTCCTACAATGAGCAGTTCTTC
-,TRBV15,TRBJ2-1,-,CATIRDTGSSYNEQFF,TGTGCCACCATCAGAGATACGGGAAGCTCCTACAATGAGCAGTTCTTC
-,TRBV20-1,TRBJ1-1,few,CSARALGGTNTEAFF,TGCAGTGCTAGAGCCCTGGGAGGGACGAACACTGAAGCTTTCTTT
TRBD1,TRBV5-1,TRBJ2-7,few,CASSFNRDSYEQYF,TGCGCCAGCAGCTTCAACCGGGACAGCTACGAGCAGTACTTC
-,TRBV7-9,TRBJ2-3,few,CASSSAEDTQYF,TGTGCCAGCAGCTCGGCAGAGGATACGCAGTATTTT